The present TCR beta chain was sequenced within a study of blood T cell repertoires in COVID-19. In the study overall: The United States, Italy and Spain provided the acute and convalescent COVID-19 samples. The cDNA or gDNA used as material had been derived from T cells, B-cell-depleted T cells, or PBMCs.

The sample holds a few counts of this clone. Within the sample, other DNA sequences also encode this same CDR3. The CDR3 length is 15 residues. The trim removed 4 bases at V and 0 bases at J, leaving 7 bases unmatched. Germline V lookup: CDR1 SGHNT, CDR2 YYREEE (reference sequence). Original processing notes: Amplification of reference gene primers provided the estimated nucleated cell counts. Libraries were prepared by immunoSEQ multiplex PCR; TCRdb keeps only in-frame clonotypes and omits some of them. That table gives V, J and clone size, and the DNA gave D and trimming. The table shows tens of thousands of clones, with roughly 88% occurring only once.

The sample taken for sequencing was peripheral blood. This TCR came from a woman in her forties or fifties with active COVID-19. This chain links TRBV5-4 with TRBJ2-7; TRBD2 aligns across 7 bases. CDR3 nucleotide sequence: TGTGCCAGCAGCCCCAGCGGGGAATCCTCCTACGAGCAGTACTTC. Translated: CASSPSGESSYEQYF.